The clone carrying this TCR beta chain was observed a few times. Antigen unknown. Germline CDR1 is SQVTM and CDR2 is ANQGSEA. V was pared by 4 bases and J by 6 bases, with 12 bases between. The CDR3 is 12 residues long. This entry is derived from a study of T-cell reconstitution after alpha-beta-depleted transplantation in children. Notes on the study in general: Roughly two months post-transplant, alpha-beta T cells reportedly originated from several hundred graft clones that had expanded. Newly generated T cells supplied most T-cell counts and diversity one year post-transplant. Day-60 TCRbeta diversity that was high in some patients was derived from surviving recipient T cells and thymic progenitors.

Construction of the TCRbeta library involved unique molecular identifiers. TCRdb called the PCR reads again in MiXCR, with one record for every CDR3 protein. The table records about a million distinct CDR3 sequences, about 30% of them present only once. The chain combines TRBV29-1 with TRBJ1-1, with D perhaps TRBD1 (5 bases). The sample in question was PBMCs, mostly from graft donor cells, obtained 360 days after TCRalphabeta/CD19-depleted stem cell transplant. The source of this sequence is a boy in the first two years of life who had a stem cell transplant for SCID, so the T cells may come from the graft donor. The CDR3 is CSVGPPRAEAFF. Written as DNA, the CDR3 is TGCAGCGTTGGCCCCCCCAGGGCTGAAGCTTTCTTT. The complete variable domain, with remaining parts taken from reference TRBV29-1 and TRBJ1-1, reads SAVISQKPSRDICQRGTSLTIQCQVDSQVTMMFWYRQQPGQSLTLIATANQGSEATYESGFVIDKFPISRPNLTFSTLTVSNMSPEDSSIYLCSVGPPRAEAFFGQGTRLTVV.